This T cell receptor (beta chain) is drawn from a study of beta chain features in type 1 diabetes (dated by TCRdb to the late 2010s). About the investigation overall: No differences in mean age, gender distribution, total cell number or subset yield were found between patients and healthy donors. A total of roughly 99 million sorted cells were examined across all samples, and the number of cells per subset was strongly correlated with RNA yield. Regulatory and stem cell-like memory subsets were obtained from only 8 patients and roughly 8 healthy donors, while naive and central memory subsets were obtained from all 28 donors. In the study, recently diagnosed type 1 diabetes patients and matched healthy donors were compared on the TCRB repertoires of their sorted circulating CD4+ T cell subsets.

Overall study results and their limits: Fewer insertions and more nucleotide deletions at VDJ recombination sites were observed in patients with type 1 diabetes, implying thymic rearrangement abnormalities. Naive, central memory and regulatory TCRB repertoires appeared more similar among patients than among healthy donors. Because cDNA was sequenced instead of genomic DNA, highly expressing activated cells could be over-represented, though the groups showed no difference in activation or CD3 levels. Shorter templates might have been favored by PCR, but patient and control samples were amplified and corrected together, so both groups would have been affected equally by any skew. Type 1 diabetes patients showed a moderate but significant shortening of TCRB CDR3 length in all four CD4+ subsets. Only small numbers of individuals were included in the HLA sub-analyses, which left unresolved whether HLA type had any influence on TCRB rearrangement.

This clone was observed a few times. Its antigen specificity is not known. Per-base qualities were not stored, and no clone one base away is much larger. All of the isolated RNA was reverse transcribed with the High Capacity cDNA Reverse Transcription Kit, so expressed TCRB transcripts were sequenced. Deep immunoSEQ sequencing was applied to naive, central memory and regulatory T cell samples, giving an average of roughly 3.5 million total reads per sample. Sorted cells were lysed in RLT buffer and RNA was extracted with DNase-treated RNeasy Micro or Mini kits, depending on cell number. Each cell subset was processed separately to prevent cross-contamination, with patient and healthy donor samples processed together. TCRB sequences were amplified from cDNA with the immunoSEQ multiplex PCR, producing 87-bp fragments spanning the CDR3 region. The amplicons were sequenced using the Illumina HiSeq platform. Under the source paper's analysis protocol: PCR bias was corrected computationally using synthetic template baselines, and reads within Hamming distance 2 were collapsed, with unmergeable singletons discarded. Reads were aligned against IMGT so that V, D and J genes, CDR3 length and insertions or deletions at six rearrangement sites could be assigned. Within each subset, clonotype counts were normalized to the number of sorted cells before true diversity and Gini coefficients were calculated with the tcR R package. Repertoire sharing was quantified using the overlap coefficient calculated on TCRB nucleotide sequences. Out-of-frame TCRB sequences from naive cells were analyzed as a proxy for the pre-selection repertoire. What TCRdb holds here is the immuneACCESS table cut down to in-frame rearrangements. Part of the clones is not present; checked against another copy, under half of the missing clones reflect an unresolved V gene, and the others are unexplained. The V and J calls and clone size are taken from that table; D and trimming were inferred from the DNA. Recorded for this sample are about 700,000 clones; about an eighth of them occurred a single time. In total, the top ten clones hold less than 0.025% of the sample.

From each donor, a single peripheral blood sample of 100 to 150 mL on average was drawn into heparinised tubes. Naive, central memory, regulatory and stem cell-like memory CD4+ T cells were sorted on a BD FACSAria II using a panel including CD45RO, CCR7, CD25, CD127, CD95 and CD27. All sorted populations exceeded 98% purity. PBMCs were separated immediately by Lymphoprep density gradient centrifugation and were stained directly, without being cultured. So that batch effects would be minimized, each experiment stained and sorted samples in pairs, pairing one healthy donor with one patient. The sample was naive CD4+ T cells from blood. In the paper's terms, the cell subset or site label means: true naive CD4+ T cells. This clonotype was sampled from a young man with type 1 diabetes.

The nucleotides are TGTGCCAGCAGCGTGACAGTGCAGGGGGGTCAGCCCCAGCATTTT. This encodes CASSVTVQGGQPQHF. The chain links TRBV7-2 with TRBJ1-5, with TRBD1 matching 7 junction bases. V is trimmed back by 5 bases and J by 6 bases, and the junction contains 10 bases that no gene match accounts for. From a lookup of the germline V gene, CDR1 and CDR2 are SGHTA and FQGNSA. The CDR3 has 15 amino acids, counting the end cysteine and phenylalanine. CDR3 DNA only is kept here, 45 bases in frame from base 1. The variable domain in full, with residues beyond the CDR3 obtained from the reference TRBV7-2 and TRBJ1-5 genes, is GAGVSQSPSNKVTEKGKDVELRCDPISGHTALYWYRQSLGQGLEFLIYFQGNSAPDKSGLPSDRFSAERTGGSVSTLTIQRTQQEDSAVYLCASSVTVQGGQPQHFGDGTRLSIL.